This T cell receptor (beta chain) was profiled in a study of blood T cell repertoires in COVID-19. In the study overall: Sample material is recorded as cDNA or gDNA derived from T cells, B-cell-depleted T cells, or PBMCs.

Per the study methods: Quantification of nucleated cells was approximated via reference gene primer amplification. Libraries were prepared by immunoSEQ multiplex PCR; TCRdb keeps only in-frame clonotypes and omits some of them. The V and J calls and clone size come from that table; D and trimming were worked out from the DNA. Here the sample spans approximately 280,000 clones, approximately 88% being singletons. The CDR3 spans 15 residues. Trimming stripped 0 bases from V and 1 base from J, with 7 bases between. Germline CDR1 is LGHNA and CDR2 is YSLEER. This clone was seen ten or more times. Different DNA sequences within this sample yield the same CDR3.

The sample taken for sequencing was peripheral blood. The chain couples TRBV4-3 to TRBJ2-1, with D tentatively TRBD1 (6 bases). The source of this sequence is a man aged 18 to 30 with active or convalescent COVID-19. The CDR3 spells CASSQEDRSYNEQFF. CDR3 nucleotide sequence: TGCGCCAGCAGCCAAGAGGACAGATCCTACAATGAGCAGTTCTTC.